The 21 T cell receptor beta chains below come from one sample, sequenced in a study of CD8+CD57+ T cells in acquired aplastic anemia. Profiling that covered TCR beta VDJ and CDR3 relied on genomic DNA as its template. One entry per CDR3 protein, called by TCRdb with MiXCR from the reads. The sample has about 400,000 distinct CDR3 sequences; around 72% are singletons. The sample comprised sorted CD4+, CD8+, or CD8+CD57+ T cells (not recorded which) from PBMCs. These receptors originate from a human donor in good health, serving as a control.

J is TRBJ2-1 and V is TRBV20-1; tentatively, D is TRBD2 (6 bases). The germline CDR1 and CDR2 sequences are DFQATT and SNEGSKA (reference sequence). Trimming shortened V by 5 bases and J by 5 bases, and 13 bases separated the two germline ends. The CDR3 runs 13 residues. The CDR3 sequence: CSAVRGQHNEQFF. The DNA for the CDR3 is TGCAGTGCTGTGCGGGGTCAGCACAATGAGCAGTTCTTC.

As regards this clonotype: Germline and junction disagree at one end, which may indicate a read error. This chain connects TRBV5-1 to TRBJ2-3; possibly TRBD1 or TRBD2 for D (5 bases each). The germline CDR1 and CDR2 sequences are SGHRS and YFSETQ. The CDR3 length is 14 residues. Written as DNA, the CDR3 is TGTGCCAGCAGCTTGGGGCAGGGAGATTATACGCAGTATTTT. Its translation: CASSLGQGDYTQYF. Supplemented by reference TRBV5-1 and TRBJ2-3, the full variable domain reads KAGVTQTPRYLIKTRGQQVTLSCSPISGHRSVSWYQQTPGQGLQFLFEYFSETQRNKGNFPGRFSGRQFSNSRSEMNVSTLELGDSALYLCASSLGQGDYTQYFGPGTRLTVL.

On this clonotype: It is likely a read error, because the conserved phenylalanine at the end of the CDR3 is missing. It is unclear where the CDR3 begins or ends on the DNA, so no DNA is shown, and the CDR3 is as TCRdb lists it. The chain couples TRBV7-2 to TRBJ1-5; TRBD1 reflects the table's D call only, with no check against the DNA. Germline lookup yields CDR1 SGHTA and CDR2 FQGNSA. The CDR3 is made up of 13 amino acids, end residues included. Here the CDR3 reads CASSLNGGNPYEQ.

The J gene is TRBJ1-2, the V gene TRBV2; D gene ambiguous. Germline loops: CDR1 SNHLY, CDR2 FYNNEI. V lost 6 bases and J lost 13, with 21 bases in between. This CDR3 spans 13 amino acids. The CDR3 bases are TGTGCCAGCAGCGCGTACACTAACTATTTCTGCACCTTC. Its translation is CASSAYTNYFCTF.

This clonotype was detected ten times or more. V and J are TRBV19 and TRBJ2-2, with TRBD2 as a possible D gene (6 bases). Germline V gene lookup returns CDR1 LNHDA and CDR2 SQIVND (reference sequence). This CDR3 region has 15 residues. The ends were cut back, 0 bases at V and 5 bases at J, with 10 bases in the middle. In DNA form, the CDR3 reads TGTGCCAGTAGTATAGACGGGGGATGGACCGGGGAGCTGTTTTTT. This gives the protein CASSIDGGWTGELFF.

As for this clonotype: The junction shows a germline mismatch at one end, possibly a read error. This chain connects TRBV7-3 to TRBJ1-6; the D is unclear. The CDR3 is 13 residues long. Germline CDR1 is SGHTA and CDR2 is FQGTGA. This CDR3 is CASSLTLGSPLHF. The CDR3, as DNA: TGTGCCAGCAGCCTAACTCTTGGTTCACCCCTGCACTTT.

CDR3 protein: CASSEDRGDTPGHF. CDR3 nucleotides: TGTGCCAGCTCGGAAGACAGGGGAGACACACCCGGCCACTTT. The rearrangement joins TRBV2 to TRBJ1-6, with 8 positions matching TRBD1. Germline V lookup: CDR1 SNHLY, CDR2 FYNNEI. The J segment lost 18 bases and the V segment lost 8 bases, leaving 18 bases of the junction unmatched. The CDR3 is 14 residues long.

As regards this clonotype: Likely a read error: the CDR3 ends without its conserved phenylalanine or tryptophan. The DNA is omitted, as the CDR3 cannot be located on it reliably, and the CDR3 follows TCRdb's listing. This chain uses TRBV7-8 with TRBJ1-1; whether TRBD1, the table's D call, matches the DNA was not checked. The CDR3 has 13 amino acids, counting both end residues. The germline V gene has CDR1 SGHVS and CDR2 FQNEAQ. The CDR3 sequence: CASSLVQGGETQY.

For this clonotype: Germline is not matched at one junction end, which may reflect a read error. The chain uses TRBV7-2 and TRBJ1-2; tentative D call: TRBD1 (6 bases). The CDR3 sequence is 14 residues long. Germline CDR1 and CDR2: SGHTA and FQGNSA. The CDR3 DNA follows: TGTGCCAGCAACGGGGGGCAGGGACTGTATGACTACACCTTC. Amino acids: CASNGGQGLYDYTF.

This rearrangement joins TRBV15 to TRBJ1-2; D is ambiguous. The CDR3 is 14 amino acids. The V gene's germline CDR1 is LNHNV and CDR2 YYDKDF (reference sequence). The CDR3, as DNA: TGTGTCTGTGGCAACTGCTTGGCAGAAAGTGGCTACACCTTC. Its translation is CVCGNCLAESGYTF.

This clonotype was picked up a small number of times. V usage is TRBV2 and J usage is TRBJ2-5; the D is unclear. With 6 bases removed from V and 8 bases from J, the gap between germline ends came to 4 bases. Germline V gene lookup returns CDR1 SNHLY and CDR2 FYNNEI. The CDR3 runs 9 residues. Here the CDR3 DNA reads TGTGCCAGCAGAGGAACCCAGTACTTC. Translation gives CASRGTQYF.

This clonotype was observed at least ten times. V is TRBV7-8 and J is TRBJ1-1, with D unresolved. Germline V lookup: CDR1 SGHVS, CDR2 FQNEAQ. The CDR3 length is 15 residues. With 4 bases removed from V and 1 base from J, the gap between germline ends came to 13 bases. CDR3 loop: CASSSQMGRNTEAFF. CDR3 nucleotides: TGTGCCAGCAGCTCCCAAATGGGTAGGAACACTGAAGCTTTCTTT.

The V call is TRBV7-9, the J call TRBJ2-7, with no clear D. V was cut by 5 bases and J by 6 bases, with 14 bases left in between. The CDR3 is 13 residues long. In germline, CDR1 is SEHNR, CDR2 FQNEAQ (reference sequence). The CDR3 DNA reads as TGTGCCAGCAGCGCCTCTACGGGCGGCGAGCAGTACTTC. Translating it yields CASSASTGGEQYF.

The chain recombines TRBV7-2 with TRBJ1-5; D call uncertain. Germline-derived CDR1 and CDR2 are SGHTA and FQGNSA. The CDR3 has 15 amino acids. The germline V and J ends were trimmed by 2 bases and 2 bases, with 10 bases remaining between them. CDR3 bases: TGTGCCAGCAGCTTACGTGACACCGGCAATCAGCCCCAGCATTTT. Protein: CASSLRDTGNQPQHF.

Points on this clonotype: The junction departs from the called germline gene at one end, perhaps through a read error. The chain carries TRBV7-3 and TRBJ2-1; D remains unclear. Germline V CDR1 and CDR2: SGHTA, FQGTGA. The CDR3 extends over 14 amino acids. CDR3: CASSLAKRVSDLHF. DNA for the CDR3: TGTGCCAGCAGCTTAGCCAAAAGAGTTTCTGACCTCCACTTC.

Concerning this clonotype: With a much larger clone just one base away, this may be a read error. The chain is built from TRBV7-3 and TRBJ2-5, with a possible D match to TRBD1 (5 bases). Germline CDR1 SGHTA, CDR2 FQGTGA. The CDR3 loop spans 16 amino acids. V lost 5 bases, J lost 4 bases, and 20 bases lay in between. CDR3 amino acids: CASSLVGLSERETQYF. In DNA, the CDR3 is TGTGCCAGCAGCCTCGTGGGGCTTTCAGAGCGAGAGACCCAGTACTTC. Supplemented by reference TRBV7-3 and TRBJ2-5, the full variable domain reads GAGVSQTPSNKVTEKGKYVELRCDPISGHTALYWYRQSLGQGPEFLIYFQGTGAADDSGLPNDRFFAVRPEGSVSTLKIQRTERGDSAVYLCASSLVGLSERETQYFGPGTRLLVL.

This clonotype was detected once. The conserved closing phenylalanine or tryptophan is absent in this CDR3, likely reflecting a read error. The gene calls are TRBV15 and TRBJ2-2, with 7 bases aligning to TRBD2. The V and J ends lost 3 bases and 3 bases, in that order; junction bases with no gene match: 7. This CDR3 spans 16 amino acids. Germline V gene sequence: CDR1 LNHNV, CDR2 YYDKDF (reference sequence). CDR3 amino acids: CATSRGSGTYTGELFL. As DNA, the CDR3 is TGTGCCACCAGCAGGGGGAGCGGGACGTACACCGGGGAGCTGTTTCTT.

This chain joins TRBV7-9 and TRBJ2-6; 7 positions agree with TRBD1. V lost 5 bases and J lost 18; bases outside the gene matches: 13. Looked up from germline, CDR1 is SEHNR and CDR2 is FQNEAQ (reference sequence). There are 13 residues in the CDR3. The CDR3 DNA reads TGTGCCAGCAGCATCTCAGGGACAGATACGCAGACTTTC. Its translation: CASSISGTDTQTF. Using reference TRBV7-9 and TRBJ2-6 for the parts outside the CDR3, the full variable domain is DTGVSQNPRHKITKRGQNVTFRCDPISEHNRLYWYRQTLGQGPEFLTYFQNEAQLEKSRLLSDRFSAERPKGSFSTLEIQRTEQGDSAMYLCASSISGTDTQTFGAGSRLTVL.

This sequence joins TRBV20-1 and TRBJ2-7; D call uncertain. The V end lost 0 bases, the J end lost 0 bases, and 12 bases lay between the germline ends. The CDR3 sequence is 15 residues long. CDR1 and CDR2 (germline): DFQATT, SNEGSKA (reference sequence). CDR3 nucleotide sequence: TGCAGTGCTAGAGATAGTCGGGTGAGCTCCTACGAGCAGTACTTC. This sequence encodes CSARDSRVSSYEQYF.

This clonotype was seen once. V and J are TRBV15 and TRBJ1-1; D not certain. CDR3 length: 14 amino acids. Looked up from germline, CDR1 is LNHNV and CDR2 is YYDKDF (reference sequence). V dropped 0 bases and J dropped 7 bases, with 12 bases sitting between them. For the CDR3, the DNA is TGTGCCACCAGCAGAGAGGTAGGGAAGGGTGAAGCTTTCTTT. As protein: CATSREVGKGEAFF.

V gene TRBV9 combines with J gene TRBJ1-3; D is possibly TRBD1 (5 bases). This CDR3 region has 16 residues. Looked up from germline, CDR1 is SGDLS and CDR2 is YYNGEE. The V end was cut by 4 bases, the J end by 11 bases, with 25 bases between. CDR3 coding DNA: TGTGCCAGCAGCCCCGGGGGGAGCACAGATACGCAGTCCATATATTTT. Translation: CASSPGGSTDTQSIYF.